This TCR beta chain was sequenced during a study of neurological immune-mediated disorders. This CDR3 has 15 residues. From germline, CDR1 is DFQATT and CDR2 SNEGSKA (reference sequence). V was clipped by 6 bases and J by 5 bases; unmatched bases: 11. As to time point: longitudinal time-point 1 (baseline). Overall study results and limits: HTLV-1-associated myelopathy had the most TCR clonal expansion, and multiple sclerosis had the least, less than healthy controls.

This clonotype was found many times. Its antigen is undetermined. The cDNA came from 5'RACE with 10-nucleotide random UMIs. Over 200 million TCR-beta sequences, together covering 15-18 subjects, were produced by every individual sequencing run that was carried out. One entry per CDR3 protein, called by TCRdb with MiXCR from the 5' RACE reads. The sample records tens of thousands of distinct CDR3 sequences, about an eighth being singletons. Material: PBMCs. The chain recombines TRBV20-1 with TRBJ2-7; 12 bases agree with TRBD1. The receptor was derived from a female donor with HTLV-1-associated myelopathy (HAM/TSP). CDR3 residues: CSAANPGQGANEQYF. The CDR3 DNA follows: TGCAGTGCAGCAAATCCGGGACAGGGGGCCAACGAGCAGTACTTC.